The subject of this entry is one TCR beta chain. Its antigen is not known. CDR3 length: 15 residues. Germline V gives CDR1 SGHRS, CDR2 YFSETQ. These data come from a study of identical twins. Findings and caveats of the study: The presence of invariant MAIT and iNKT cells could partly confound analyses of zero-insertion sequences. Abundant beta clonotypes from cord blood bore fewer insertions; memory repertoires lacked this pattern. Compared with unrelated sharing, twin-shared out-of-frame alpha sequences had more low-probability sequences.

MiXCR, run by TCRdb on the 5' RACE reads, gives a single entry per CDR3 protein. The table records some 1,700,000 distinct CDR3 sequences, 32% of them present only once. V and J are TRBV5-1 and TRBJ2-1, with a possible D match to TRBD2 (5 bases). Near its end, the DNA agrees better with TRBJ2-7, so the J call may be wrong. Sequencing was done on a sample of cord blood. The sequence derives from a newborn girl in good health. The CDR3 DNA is TGCGCCAGCAGCTTGGCCGGGGTAGCCTACAATGAGCAGTACTTC. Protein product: CASSLAGVAYNEQYF.